These 13 T cell receptor beta chains came from one sample sequenced in a study of T cell repertoires and HLA-DP antigens. Assay: immunoSEQ multiplex PCR; the TCRdb copy retains only in-frame clones and omits some. In the table there are 65,000 to 95,000 clones, about 80% of which are singletons. Their antigens are not known. Material: CD4+ T cells from PBMCs. The receptors here all came from a man aged 55 to 70 in good health and CMV-seronegative.

The chain employs TRBV4-1 and TRBJ1-2; D not certain. V lost 0 bases and J 5 bases, leaving 10 bases between the germline ends. Germline V gene data show CDR1 as MGHRA and CDR2 as YSYEKL. CDR3 length: 14 residues. CDR3 nucleotide sequence: TGCGCCAGCAGCCAAGATAACGTAGTTTATGGCTACACCTTC. This codes for CASSQDNVVYGYTF.

The V gene is TRBV6-1, the J gene TRBJ1-1; 7 bases line up with TRBD1. V was clipped by 4 bases and J by 4 bases; unmatched bases: 21. Germline V gene data show CDR1 as MNHNS and CDR2 as SASEGT. CDR3 length equals 19 residues. CDR3 loop: CASSGPPGQKSLVVTEAFF. The CDR3 DNA reads TGTGCCAGCAGTGGTCCCCCGGGACAGAAATCTCTCGTTGTCACTGAAGCTTTCTTT.

J is TRBJ2-1 and V is TRBV13, with TRBD2 as a possible D gene (6 bases). The CDR3 covers 13 residues. The germline gives CDR1 PRHDT, CDR2 FYEKMQ (reference sequence). Trimming cost V 6 bases and J 2 bases, with 8 bases left between them. The CDR3 is CASRGGAYNEQFF. The CDR3 nucleotides are TGTGCCAGCAGGGGGGGAGCCTACAATGAGCAGTTCTTC.

V gene TRBV7-2 combines with J gene TRBJ2-3; unclear D gene. Trimming cost V 3 bases and J 5 bases, with 3 bases left between them. The V gene's germline CDR1 is SGHTA and CDR2 FQGNSA. CDR3 length: 11 residues. The CDR3 nucleotides are TGTGCCAGCAGCTTCAAAGATACGCAGTATTTT. It codes for CASSFKDTQYF.

This clone was observed a handful of times. This rearrangement joins TRBV2 to TRBJ1-2, with a weak D call TRBD1 (6 bases). V was pared by 4 bases and J by 3 bases, with 6 bases between. The germline gives CDR1 SNHLY, CDR2 FYNNEI. The CDR3 totals 12 residues. The CDR3 here is CASSAGDYGYTF. In DNA form, the CDR3 reads TGTGCCAGCAGTGCAGGGGACTATGGCTACACCTTC.

V and J are TRBV7-8 and TRBJ2-1, with D uncertain. The germline V and J ends were trimmed by 1 base and 10 bases, with 8 bases remaining between them. Per the germline V gene, CDR1 is SGHVS and CDR2 is FQNEAQ. The CDR3 has 12 residues. CDR3 in amino acids: CASSLGRAEQFF. CDR3 DNA sequence: TGTGCCAGCAGCTTAGGACGGGCCGAGCAGTTCTTC.

This chain uses TRBV5-1 with TRBJ2-3; D is possibly TRBD2 (7 bases). Germline lookup yields CDR1 SGHRS and CDR2 YFSETQ. Trimming removed 0 bases from V and 5 bases from J, with 13 bases in between. The CDR3 runs 15 residues. For the CDR3, the DNA is TGCGCCAGCAGCTTGGAGGGGGGGCATGAAGATACGCAGTATTTT. It specifies CASSLEGGHEDTQYF. Full variable domain (missing parts from reference TRBV5-1 and TRBJ2-3): KAGVTQTPRYLIKTRGQQVTLSCSPISGHRSVSWYQQTPGQGLQFLFEYFSETQRNKGNFPGRFSGRQFSNSRSEMNVSTLELGDSALYLCASSLEGGHEDTQYFGPGTRLTVL.

This clone was picked up a small number of times. The CDR3: CASSGDRALGAFF. The CDR3 nucleotides are TGTGCCAGCAGCGGGGACAGGGCCCTAGGGGCTTTCTTT. The rearrangement joins TRBV7-2 to TRBJ1-1; TRBD1 agrees at 9 bases. V lost 5 bases, J lost 11 bases, and 9 bases stayed unmatched. The length of the CDR3 is 13 residues. Germline lookup yields CDR1 SGHTA and CDR2 FQGNSA.

The CDR3 nucleotides read TGTGCCAGCAGGCACCCAGGGGCCAGGGTGGATGGCTACACCTTC. Amino acid sequence: CASRHPGARVDGYTF. The V and J genes are TRBV6-5 and TRBJ1-2, with a weak D call TRBD1 (6 bases). The CDR3 totals 15 residues. Germline values: CDR1 MNHEY, CDR2 SVGAGI. The V end lost 6 bases, the J end lost 6 bases, and 20 bases lay between the germline ends.

The chain recombines TRBV19 with TRBJ2-1, with D perhaps matching TRBD2 (5 bases). From germline, CDR1 is LNHDA and CDR2 SQIVND (reference sequence). The CDR3 has 14 amino acids. The V end was cut by 7 bases, the J end by 9 bases, with 19 bases between. The CDR3 coding sequence is TGTGCCAGTACTCGAGGGAATCTCGGCGGTGAGCAGTTCTTC. This gives the protein CASTRGNLGGEQFF.

V usage is TRBV10-3 and J usage is TRBJ2-5, with D perhaps matching TRBD1 or TRBD2 (6 bases each). The CDR3 consists of 13 residues. Germline V gene sequence: CDR1 ENHRY, CDR2 SYGVKD. V was cut by 4 bases and J by 5 bases, with 11 bases left in between. CDR3 coding DNA: TGTGCCATCAGTGGAAGAGGGGGGGAGACCCAGTACTTC. It specifies CAISGRGGETQYF.

The rearrangement uses TRBV11-2 and TRBJ2-1, with 9 bases lining up with TRBD2. The CDR3 loop spans 15 amino acids. The ends lost 2 bases at V and 10 bases at J; junction bases unmatched: 9. In germline, CDR1 is SGHAT, CDR2 FQNNGV. The DNA for the CDR3 is TGTGCCAGCAGCTTAATGGGCGGGGGGGCCAACGAGCAGTTCTTC. Translation: CASSLMGGGANEQFF. Complete variable domain (other parts from reference TRBV11-2 and TRBJ2-1): EAGVAQSPRYKIIEKRQSVAFWCNPISGHATLYWYQQILGQGPKLLIQFQNNGVVDDSQLPKDRFSAERLKGVDSTLKIQPAKLEDSAVYLCASSLMGGGANEQFFGPGTRLTVL.

The chain recombines TRBV5-4 with TRBJ1-1, with 12 bases identical to TRBD1. The CDR3 extends over 17 amino acids. Germline V gene sequence: CDR1 SGHNT, CDR2 YYREEE (reference sequence). Trimming at V came to 6 bases and at J to 0 bases, leaving 9 bases not matched to a gene. The CDR3 region is CASTTPGQGAMNTEAFF. The CDR3 coding sequence is TGTGCCAGCACCACCCCGGGACAGGGGGCTATGAACACTGAAGCTTTCTTT.